Listed below are T cell receptor beta chains from one sample, sequenced in a study of human T cells and chemical hapten exposure. TCRdb re-called the RACE reads with MiXCR, one entry per CDR3 protein. The sample yields 350,000 to 400,000 distinct CDR3 sequences, more than 5% seen once. Sequenced here: whole blood, sampled in connection with sensitization to the hapten diphenylcyclopropenone (DPC). The receptors were sampled from a woman aged 18-29 years with alopecia areata. Some clones in this sample may be carry-over from other donors' samples. Each CDR3 is given with its conserved first and last residue.

v_gene: TRBV20-1
j_gene: TRBJ2-1
CDR3aa: CSARAASSYNEQFF

v_gene: TRBV7-9
j_gene: TRBJ2-4
CDR3aa: CASSPVRGRDDKNIQYF

v_gene: TRBV24-1
j_gene: TRBJ2-2
CDR3aa: CATSVRVRGELFF

v_gene: TRBV6-5
j_gene: TRBJ1-3
CDR3aa: CASSYLAGTGGLSGNTIYF

v_gene: TRBV4-1
j_gene: TRBJ2-1
CDR3aa: CASSLLAGGLPSGNEQFF

v_gene: TRBV20-1
j_gene: TRBJ1-1
CDR3aa: CSAVPGFTEAFF

v_gene: TRBV5-1
j_gene: TRBJ1-1
CDR3aa: CASSLGPDSLKTEAFF

v_gene: TRBV28
j_gene: TRBJ2-7
CDR3aa: CASSLRDYEQYF

v_gene: TRBV29-1
j_gene: TRBJ2-2
CDR3aa: CSVEMNTGELFF

v_gene: TRBV7-2
j_gene: TRBJ2-6
CDR3aa: CASRNSGGANVLTF

v_gene: TRBV6-5
j_gene: TRBJ2-7
CDR3aa: CASSGQGGIYEQYF

v_gene: TRBV29-1
j_gene: TRBJ2-5
CDR3aa: CSVESGEAIGETQYF

v_gene: TRBV12-3/TRBV12-4
j_gene: TRBJ1-1
CDR3aa: CASSLWTENTEAFF

v_gene: TRBV11-2
j_gene: TRBJ2-3
CDR3aa: CASSAFRGFATKWDTQYF

v_gene: TRBV29-1
j_gene: TRBJ1-1
CDR3aa: CSVWDRGMNTEAFF

v_gene: TRBV3-1
j_gene: TRBJ2-5
CDR3aa: CASSQVAKAPQETQYF

v_gene: TRBV6-2/TRBV6-3
j_gene: TRBJ2-7
CDR3aa: CASSYPGGGYEQYF

v_gene: TRBV6-5
j_gene: TRBJ2-7
CDR3aa: CASSLDILYEQYF

v_gene: TRBV7-3
j_gene: TRBJ2-7
CDR3aa: CASSPYAIAGGYYEQYF

v_gene: TRBV6-1
j_gene: TRBJ1-1
CDR3aa: CASSEHGNSEAFF

v_gene: TRBV5-6
j_gene: TRBJ2-3
CDR3aa: CASSLPGTPSTDTQYF

v_gene: TRBV3-1
j_gene: TRBJ2-1
CDR3aa: CASSPPKGAPNEQFF

v_gene: TRBV7-2
j_gene: TRBJ2-3
CDR3aa: CASSSSGGEIDTQYF

v_gene: TRBV4-3
j_gene: TRBJ1-5
CDR3aa: CASSQDVVGGNQPQHF

v_gene: TRBV4-1
j_gene: TRBJ1-6
CDR3aa: CASSQGGGGYSPLHF

v_gene: TRBV9
j_gene: TRBJ1-5
CDR3aa: CASSVGGRQPQHF